This TCR beta chain comes out of a study of T cells in tuberculosis. The time point is: new active TB diagnosis, blood taken before or within 7 days of starting treatment. Sequenced by immunoSEQ multiplex PCR; TCRdb stores in-frame clones only, minus some. The sample has under 40,000 clones; roughly 94% are singletons. The source material was PBMCs, sampled at tuberculosis diagnosis. The clonotype was recovered from an adult with tuberculosis.

CDR3 coding DNA: TGTGCCAGCAGCCCAGGGACAGGCGGCTTGGGGAATGAGCAGTTCTTC. Its translation: CASSPGTGGLGNEQFF. The chain employs TRBV5-5 and TRBJ2-1, with 8 bases matching TRBD1. The CDR3 consists of 16 residues. Germline V gene sequence: CDR1 SGHKS, CDR2 YYEKEE (reference sequence). J lost 7 bases, V lost 4 bases, and 13 bases had no gene match.